The 30 T cell receptor beta chains reported below all come from one sample, sequenced in a study of T cell responses to AZD1222 COVID-19 vaccine. Using immunoSEQ multiplex PCR, the repertoire was profiled, and TCRdb retains in-frame clones only, with some absent. In the table there are around 80,000 clones, 70% to 90% of which are singletons. Sample: peripheral blood, taken 28 days after the second AZD1222 dose. Receptor source: an adult who received the AZD1222 COVID-19 vaccine.

This clone came up once. The J gene is TRBJ1-1, the V gene TRBV28, with D uncertain. V dropped 3 bases and J dropped 6 bases, with 17 bases sitting between them. The CDR3 has 15 amino acids. Germline-derived CDR1 and CDR2 are MDHEN and SYDVKM. CDR3 sequence reads: CASSFLGSPAPEAFF. The CDR3 DNA follows: TGTGCCAGCAGTTTTCTCGGCAGTCCTGCCCCTGAAGCTTTCTTT.

A single count supports this clone. This chain links TRBV27 with TRBJ2-1; possible D gene TRBD2, 6 bases. The CDR3 is 15 amino acids. Germline V gene lookup returns CDR1 MNHEY and CDR2 SMNVEV (reference sequence). V was clipped by 7 bases and J by 2 bases, with 15 bases between them. CDR3 sequence (DNA): TGTGCCAGCACCCAGACTAGGCCTACCTACAATGAGCAGTTCTTC. Translation gives CASTQTRPTYNEQFF.

This clone is medium-sized within its sample. The genes are TRBV9 and TRBJ2-3; maybe TRBD1 (6 bases). Trimming cost V 2 bases and J 5 bases, with 12 bases left between them. CDR3 length: 14 amino acids. Germline V gene sequence: CDR1 SGDLS, CDR2 YYNGEE. The CDR3 loop reads CASSVDRMEDTQYF. The CDR3 DNA is TGTGCCAGCAGCGTTGACAGGATGGAAGATACGCAGTATTTT.

This clone has a handful of counts. The rearrangement joins TRBV5-4 to TRBJ2-5, with TRBD2 as a possible D gene (5 bases). The CDR3 spans 15 residues. Between the trimmed V and J ends, which lost 4 bases and 4 bases, there was a span of 17 bases. CDR1 and CDR2 (germline): SGHNT, YYREEE (reference sequence). The CDR3 coding sequence is TGTGCCAGCAGCCCCCAGGTGGGCGGGCGAGAGACCCAGTACTTC. Translation: CASSPQVGGRETQYF. Full variable domain (remainder filled in from reference TRBV5-4 and TRBJ2-5): ETGVTQSPTHLIKTRGQQVTLRCSSQSGHNTVSWYQQALGQGPQFIFQYYREEENGRGNFPPRFSGLQFPNYSSELNVNALELDDSALYLCASSPQVGGRETQYFGPGTRLLVL.

J is TRBJ1-2 and V is TRBV3-1 (or the pseudogene TRBV3-2); D remains unclear. The germline gives CDR1 LGHDT, CDR2 YNNKEL (reference sequence). The CDR3 length is 12 residues. V dropped 0 bases and J dropped 7 bases, with 6 bases sitting between them. Here the CDR3 reads CASSQDPGGYTF. In DNA, the CDR3 is TGTGCCAGCAGCCAAGATCCGGGTGGCTACACCTTC.

With regard to this clone: Mismatch with germline at one junction end may stem from a read error. The chain uses TRBV14 and TRBJ1-3; D gene uncertain. Germline values: CDR1 SGHDN, CDR2 FVKESK. The CDR3 length is 16 residues. The CDR3 nucleotides are TGTGCCAGCAGCCACAGAGGCTTAATGTTGTGGAACACCATGTATTTT. Translating gives CASSHRGLMLWNTMYF. The whole variable domain, filled in from reference TRBV14 and TRBJ1-3, reads EAGVTQFPSHSVIEKGQTVTLRCDPISGHDNLYWYRRVMGKEIKFLLHFVKESKQDESGMPNNRFLAERTGGTYSTLKVQPAELEDSGVYFCASSHRGLMLWNTMYFGEGSWLTVV.

This clone was counted a single time. The chain recombines TRBV2 with TRBJ2-1; tentatively, D is TRBD2 (6 bases). The CDR3 is made up of 15 amino acids. With 5 bases removed from V and 4 bases from J, the gap between germline ends came to 15 bases. Germline CDR1 and CDR2: SNHLY and FYNNEI. CDR3: CASSQDPRGYNEQFF. The DNA of the CDR3 is TGTGCCAGCAGTCAGGACCCCCGGGGGTACAATGAGCAGTTCTTC. Drawing the rest from reference TRBV2 and TRBJ2-1, the complete variable domain is EPEVTQTPSHQVTQMGQEVILRCVPISNHLYFYWYRQILGQKVEFLVSFYNNEISEKSEIFDDQFSVERPDGSNFTLKIRSTKLEDSAMYFCASSQDPRGYNEQFFGPGTRLTVL.

The rearrangement uses TRBV28 and TRBJ1-1, with D possibly being TRBD1 (6 bases). The germline V gene has CDR1 MDHEN and CDR2 SYDVKM. The V and J ends lost 3 bases and 1 base respectively, with 15 bases between them. This CDR3 region has 16 residues. The CDR3 loop reads CASSFPSNRANTEAFF. The DNA of the CDR3 is TGTGCCAGCAGTTTCCCCTCCAACAGGGCGAACACTGAAGCTTTCTTT.

The J gene is TRBJ2-2, the V gene TRBV24-1, with D perhaps TRBD2 (5 bases). Germline CDR1 KGHDR, CDR2 SFDVKD. Trimming took off 1 base at V and 3 bases at J, with 11 bases between the two ends. The CDR3 has 16 amino acids. CDR3 DNA: TGTGCCACCAGTGATTTCTCCCGGGGAGACACCGGGGAGCTGTTTTTT. Its translation: CATSDFSRGDTGELFF.

This clone was counted only a few times. This chain links TRBV5-8 with TRBJ2-7, with TRBD1 identical over 8 bases. The V segment lost 0 bases and the J segment 3 bases; nucleotides outside the gene matches: 2. The CDR3 contains 14 residues. Germline V gene data show CDR1 as SGHTS and CDR2 as YDEGEE. CDR3 nucleotide sequence: TGTGCCAGCAGCTTGGACAGGGGGTTCTACGAGCAGTACTTC. This translates into CASSLDRGFYEQYF.

The chain combines TRBV12-5 with TRBJ2-3; no definite D call. V lost 6 bases and J lost 0, with 13 bases in between. The CDR3 consists of 15 residues. Germline V CDR1 and CDR2: LGHNT, FRNRAP. The CDR3 loop is CASGTSSRSTDTQYF. CDR3 DNA: TGTGCTAGTGGGACTTCCTCGAGAAGCACAGATACGCAGTATTTT.

V gene TRBV14 combines with J gene TRBJ1-1, with TRBD1 matching over 8 bases. CDR1 is SGHDN, CDR2 FVKESK, per germline. With V trimmed by 2 bases and J by 10 bases, 12 bases remained unmatched. The CDR3 has 15 amino acids. CDR3: CASSQLDRDSLVAFF. CDR3 nucleotide sequence: TGTGCCAGCAGCCAATTGGACAGGGACTCTCTTGTAGCTTTCTTT.

The chain combines TRBV28 with TRBJ2-7; 7 nucleotides match TRBD1. This CDR3 contains 17 residues. V shed 2 bases, J shed 2 bases, and the junction held 12 bases outside the gene matches. Per the germline V gene, CDR1 is MDHEN and CDR2 is SYDVKM. DNA of the CDR3: TGTGCCAGCAGTTTAGGGGAAAGGACAGGCGACACCTACGAGCAGTACTTC. Translated, it gives CASSLGERTGDTYEQYF. Full variable domain (missing parts from reference TRBV28 and TRBJ2-7): DVKVTQSSRYLVKRTGEKVFLECVQDMDHENMFWYRQDPGLGLRLIYFSYDVKMKEKGDIPEGYSVSREKKERFSLILESASTNQTSMYLCASSLGERTGDTYEQYFGPGTRLTVT.

This chain links TRBV18 with TRBJ1-1; D not certain. The CDR3 sequence is 13 residues long. Trimming left V 3 bases short and J 1 base short, with 6 bases between. CDR1 is KGHSH, CDR2 LQKENI, per germline. The CDR3 bases are TGTGCCAGCTCACCGGGCAGGAACACTGAAGCTTTCTTT. Protein: CASSPGRNTEAFF.

The chain has TRBV7-8 and TRBJ2-7, with TRBD1 identical over 10 bases. This CDR3 contains 14 residues. The germline gives CDR1 SGHVS, CDR2 FQNEAQ. V shed 7 bases, J shed 4 bases, and the junction held 7 bases outside the gene matches. CDR3 amino acids: CASTLRDRGYEQYF. For the CDR3, the DNA is TGTGCCAGCACTCTTCGGGACAGGGGTTACGAGCAGTACTTC.

J is TRBJ1-4 and V is TRBV3-1 (or the pseudogene TRBV3-2); D remains ambiguous. Trimming left V 3 bases short and J 4 bases short, with 3 bases between. Germline loops: CDR1 LGHDT, CDR2 YNNKEL (reference sequence). CDR3 size: 12 residues. The CDR3 sequence: CASSQVNEKLFF. Here the CDR3 DNA reads TGTGCCAGCAGCCAGGTTAATGAAAAACTGTTTTTT.

The gene calls are TRBV10-3 and TRBJ1-1; TRBD1 matches at 9 bases. The CDR3 is 12 residues long. V gave up 11 bases and J gave up 8 bases; unmatched junction bases: 9. The germline CDR1 and CDR2 sequences are ENHRY and SYGVKD. As DNA, the CDR3 is TGTGCCGCCCGGGACAGGGAGGGAGAAGCTTTCTTT. Translated: CAARDREGEAFF.

The chain uses TRBV27 and TRBJ1-6; D gene unclear. The CDR3 is 18 amino acids. The germline gives CDR1 MNHEY, CDR2 SMNVEV (reference sequence). V lost 4 bases and J lost 2, with 18 bases in between. CDR3 protein: CASSSTHDIATYNSPLHF. The CDR3 region has the DNA TGTGCCAGCAGTTCGACCCACGACATCGCGACCTATAATTCACCCCTCCACTTT.

The CDR3 is CASSSKATGELFF. In DNA form, the CDR3 reads TGCGCCAGCAGCTCAAAAGCCACCGGGGAGCTGTTTTTT. The chain is built from TRBV5-1 and TRBJ2-2; D remains ambiguous. Trimming took off 3 bases at V and 4 bases at J, with 7 bases between the two ends. The V gene's germline CDR1 is SGHRS and CDR2 YFSETQ. The CDR3 consists of 13 residues.

V is TRBV7-8 and J is TRBJ2-5; D unresolved. The ends were cut back, 0 bases at V and 2 bases at J, with 7 bases in the middle. The CDR3 is made up of 14 amino acids. Germline assignment: CDR1 SGHVS and CDR2 FQNEAQ. CDR3 residues: CASSLAAVQETQYF. CDR3 in DNA: TGTGCCAGCAGCTTAGCGGCGGTACAAGAGACCCAGTACTTC.

The genes are TRBV3-1 (or the pseudogene TRBV3-2) and TRBJ1-2; D not resolved. The CDR3 extends over 13 amino acids. From germline, CDR1 is LGHDT and CDR2 YNNKEL (reference sequence). Trimming took 0 bases from V and 4 from J, leaving 6 bases between them. In nucleotides, the CDR3 is TGTGCCAGCAGCCAAGAAGGGTCCTATGGCTACACCTTC. Its protein is CASSQEGSYGYTF.

The V call is TRBV3-1 (or the pseudogene TRBV3-2), the J call TRBJ1-2; TRBD1 might be the D (5 bases). Germline CDR1 and CDR2: LGHDT and YNNKEL (reference sequence). V was shortened by 10 bases and J by 8 bases, with 17 bases between the two germline ends. This CDR3 spans 12 amino acids. CDR3 nucleotide sequence: TGTGCCACCGGGGCTTTCGAAAGAGGCTACACCTTC. Translated, it gives CATGAFERGYTF.

V gene TRBV7-9 combines with J gene TRBJ1-1; D gene uncertain. Germline V gene data show CDR1 as SEHNR and CDR2 as FQNEAQ (reference sequence). Trimming removed 3 bases from V and 3 bases from J, with 5 bases in between. The CDR3 is 12 amino acids. CDR3 region: CASSFQDTEAFF. The CDR3 nucleotides read TGTGCCAGCAGCTTCCAAGACACTGAAGCTTTCTTT.

V is TRBV3-1 (or the pseudogene TRBV3-2) and J is TRBJ1-4, with D unclear. Trimming left V 4 bases short and J 0 bases short, with 9 bases between. The CDR3 is 15 amino acids. Germline-derived CDR1 and CDR2 are LGHDT and YNNKEL (reference sequence). CDR3 loop: CASSPRAATNEKLFF. CDR3 DNA sequence: TGTGCCAGCAGCCCCCGGGCCGCAACTAATGAAAAACTGTTTTTT.

In DNA form, the CDR3 reads TGTGCCAGCAGCCAAAGAGGTCGGGGACGCCTCAACACTGAAGCTTTCTTT. Its translation: CASSQRGRGRLNTEAFF. The chain joins TRBV13 to TRBJ1-1; perhaps TRBD1 as D (5 bases). V was shortened by 5 bases and J by 2 bases, with 21 bases between the two germline ends. The CDR3 spans 17 residues. The germline CDR1 and CDR2 sequences are PRHDT and FYEKMQ (reference sequence).

This clone was recorded only once. J is TRBJ1-4 and V is TRBV27, with D possibly being TRBD1 (5 bases). This CDR3 has 15 amino acids. Trimming cost V 5 bases and J 0 bases, with 10 bases left between them. From germline, CDR1 is MNHEY and CDR2 SMNVEV (reference sequence). The CDR3 protein is CASSTRQSTNEKLFF. The DNA of the CDR3 is TGTGCCAGCAGTACCCGACAGTCAACTAATGAAAAACTGTTTTTT.

The rearrangement joins TRBV3-1 (or the pseudogene TRBV3-2) to TRBJ2-5, with TRBD2 matching 7 bases. Per the germline V gene, CDR1 is LGHDT and CDR2 is YNNKEL (reference sequence). There are 14 residues in the CDR3. With V trimmed by 0 bases and J by 3 bases, 1 base remained unmatched. CDR3 sequence reads: CASSQDLAEETQYF. In nucleotides, the CDR3 is TGTGCCAGCAGCCAAGACCTAGCGGAAGAGACCCAGTACTTC.

V usage is TRBV4-1 and J usage is TRBJ2-6; possibly TRBD2 for D (5 bases). This CDR3 is built from 17 residues. The germline gives CDR1 MGHRA, CDR2 YSYEKL. V shed 4 bases and J shed 1 base, with 14 bases lying between them. This CDR3 reads CASSPYMGVSGANVLTF. CDR3 bases: TGCGCCAGCAGCCCCTACATGGGAGTTTCTGGGGCCAACGTCCTGACTTTC.

The rearrangement joins TRBV5-1 to TRBJ2-7, with a tentative D call TRBD1 (6 bases). This CDR3 region has 14 residues. The V gene's germline CDR1 is SGHRS and CDR2 YFSETQ. Between the trimmed V and J ends, which lost 0 bases and 6 bases, there was a span of 13 bases. The CDR3 loop is CASSLGVRGSEQYF. For the CDR3, the DNA is TGCGCCAGCAGCTTGGGGGTCAGGGGATCCGAGCAGTACTTC.

J is TRBJ1-1 and V is TRBV6-1; D ambiguous. This CDR3 is built from 12 residues. V was cut by 2 bases and J by 7 bases, with 8 bases left in between. CDR1 MNHNS and CDR2 SASEGT come from the germline V gene. The CDR3 spells CASSERRDEAFF. CDR3 DNA sequence: TGTGCCAGCAGTGAAAGACGTGATGAAGCTTTCTTT.